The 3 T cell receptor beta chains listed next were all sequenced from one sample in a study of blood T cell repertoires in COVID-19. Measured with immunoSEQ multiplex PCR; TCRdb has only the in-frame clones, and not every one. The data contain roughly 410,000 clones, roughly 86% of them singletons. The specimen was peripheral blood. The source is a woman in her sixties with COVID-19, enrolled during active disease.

DNA for the CDR3: TGTGCCAGCAGCTATACAGGGAATTGGGGAGAAAAACTGTTTTTT. This encodes CASSYTGNWGEKLFF. The V and J genes are TRBV7-2 and TRBJ1-4, with a possible D match to TRBD1 (6 bases). The length of the CDR3 is 15 residues. V lost 4 bases, J lost 8 bases, and 17 bases lay in between. Looked up from germline, CDR1 is SGHTA and CDR2 is FQGNSA.

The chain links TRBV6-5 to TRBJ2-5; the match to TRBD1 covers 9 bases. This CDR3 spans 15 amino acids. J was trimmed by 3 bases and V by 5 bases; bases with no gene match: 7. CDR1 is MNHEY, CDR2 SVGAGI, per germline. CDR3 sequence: CASSPPDRGEETQYF. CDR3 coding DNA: TGTGCCAGCAGTCCCCCGGACAGGGGCGAAGAGACCCAGTACTTC.

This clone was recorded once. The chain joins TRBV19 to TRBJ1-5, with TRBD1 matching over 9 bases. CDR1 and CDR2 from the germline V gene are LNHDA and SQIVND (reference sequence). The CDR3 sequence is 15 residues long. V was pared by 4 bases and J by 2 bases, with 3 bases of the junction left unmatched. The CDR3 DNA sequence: TGTGCCAGTAGTAAGGACAGGGGAGGCAATCAGCCCCAGCATTTT. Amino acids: CASSKDRGGNQPQHF. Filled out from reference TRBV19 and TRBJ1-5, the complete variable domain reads DGGITQSPKYLFRKEGQNVTLSCEQNLNHDAMYWYRQDPGQGLRLIYYSQIVNDFQKGDIAEGYSVSREKKESFPLTVTSAQKNPTAFYLCASSKDRGGNQPQHFGDGTRLSIL.